The TCR beta chain described here comes from a study of blood T cell repertoires in COVID-19. Original methodology: Amplification with reference gene primers provided the estimates of nucleated cell counts. The table came from immunoSEQ multiplex PCR; TCRdb's copy has only in-frame clones and leaves some out. That table supplies the V and J calls and clone size; D and trimming were determined from the DNA. The sample includes approximately 290,000 clones, around 82% of them seen just once. In germline, CDR1 is MGHRA, CDR2 YSYEKL. The V gene end was trimmed by 5 bases and the J gene end by 6 bases; junction bases not matched to a gene: 6. The CDR3 spans 14 residues.

This sequence originates from a person aged 70 to 85 with COVID-19, enrolled during active disease. The sequenced sample was peripheral blood. The chain uses TRBV4-1 and TRBJ2-3; 9 nucleotides line up with TRBD1. CDR3 coding DNA: TGCGCCAGCAGCGGACAGGGGAGTGCGGATACGCAGTATTTT. Its translation is CASSGQGSADTQYF.